The next 23 T cell receptor beta chains were all read from a single sample in a study of shared clonotypes between healthy human individuals. Some clones are missing from TCRdb's copy, which holds only in-frame ones; the method was immunoSEQ multiplex PCR. This table holds around 1.6 million clones, about 98% found once. The sequenced sample consisted of naive CD4+ T cells sorted from blood. Regarding subset: CD45RA+ positively selected. The source of these receptors is a man under 40 in good health.

The V call is TRBV2, the J call TRBJ2-3; TRBD2 aligns across 8 bases. The germline gives CDR1 SNHLY, CDR2 FYNNEI. The CDR3 extends over 15 amino acids. Trimming at V came to 2 bases and at J to 1 base, leaving 2 bases not matched to a gene. CDR3 residues: CASSERGGRTDTQYF. The CDR3 DNA reads TGTGCCAGCAGTGAACGGGGGGGACGCACAGATACGCAGTATTTT.

The chain combines TRBV18 with TRBJ1-2; 11 nucleotides line up with TRBD1. The CDR3 has 16 residues. J was trimmed by 8 bases and V by 3 bases; bases with no gene match: 11. CDR1 is KGHSH, CDR2 LQKENI, per germline. CDR3 protein: CASSPLGTGGELGYTF. The CDR3 DNA sequence: TGTGCCAGCTCACCGCTAGGGACAGGGGGTGAGCTAGGCTACACCTTC.

V is TRBV10-2 and J is TRBJ1-5, with D unresolved. The CDR3 contains 15 residues. V was shortened by 4 bases and J by 1 base, with 11 bases between the two germline ends. In germline, CDR1 is WSHSY, CDR2 SAAADI. The CDR3 sequence: CASSGEVSSNQPQHF. In DNA form, the CDR3 reads TGCGCCAGCAGTGGCGAGGTTTCGAGCAATCAGCCCCAGCATTTT.

The chain combines TRBV9 with TRBJ2-1, with TRBD2 as a possible D gene (6 bases). V lost 0 bases to trimming and J lost 9 bases, with 19 bases between them. Germline CDR1 reads SGDLS; CDR2 reads YYNGEE. The CDR3 runs 16 residues. The DNA for the CDR3 is TGTGCCAGCAGCGTAGAACCCGGGAGAAGGGCGGGTGAGCAGTTCTTC. Protein: CASSVEPGRRAGEQFF. Combining the CDR3 with reference TRBV9 and TRBJ2-1 gives the whole variable domain DSGVTQTPKHLITATGQRVTLRCSPRSGDLSVYWYQQSLDQGLQFLIQYYNGEERAKGNILERFSAQQFPDLHSELNLSSLELGDSALYFCASSVEPGRRAGEQFFGPGTRLTVL.

This chain connects TRBV18 to TRBJ1-5; the D is unclear. Trimming removed 2 bases from V and 12 bases from J, with 14 bases in between. Germline V gene lookup returns CDR1 KGHSH and CDR2 LQKENI. The CDR3 totals 13 residues. The CDR3 sequence: CASSPIPASIQHF. The CDR3 DNA reads as TGTGCCAGCTCACCAATTCCTGCCAGTATCCAGCATTTT.

This sequence joins TRBV7-6 and TRBJ2-5; perhaps D is TRBD1 or TRBD2 (5 bases each). CDR1 is SGHVS and CDR2 is FNYEAQ in the germline V gene. V was pared by 4 bases and J by 4 bases, with 16 bases between. There are 15 residues in the CDR3. The DNA of the CDR3 is TGTGCCAGCAGCTCCCCGGGGCAGGGAAGAGAGACCCAGTACTTC. It encodes CASSSPGQGRETQYF.

V is TRBV2 and J is TRBJ1-5, with 9 bases aligning to TRBD1. V gave up 7 bases and J gave up 11 bases; unmatched junction bases: 9. CDR1 and CDR2 from the germline V gene are SNHLY and FYNNEI. The CDR3 sequence is 13 residues long. CDR3 sequence reads: CASTGGQGISQHF. The CDR3 nucleotides read TGTGCCAGCACGGGAGGACAGGGGATATCCCAGCATTTT. The full variable domain, its missing parts supplied by reference TRBV2 and TRBJ1-5, is EPEVTQTPSHQVTQMGQEVILRCVPISNHLYFYWYRQILGQKVEFLVSFYNNEISEKSEIFDDQFSVERPDGSNFTLKIRSTKLEDSAMYFCASTGGQGISQHFGDGTRLSIL.

This clone was seen a single time. The chain uses TRBV15 and TRBJ1-1; 8 positions match TRBD1. The CDR3 is made up of 16 amino acids. The germline V gene encodes CDR1 LNHNV and CDR2 YYDKDF (reference sequence). J was trimmed by 0 bases and V by 1 base; bases with no gene match: 4. CDR3 residues: CATSRGTGSLNTEAFF. Here the CDR3 DNA reads TGTGCCACCAGCAGAGGGACAGGGAGTTTGAACACTGAAGCTTTCTTT.

The gene calls are TRBV6-5 and TRBJ1-1; no clear D gene. V lost 0 bases, J lost 1 base, and 12 bases lay in between. Germline CDR1 and CDR2: MNHEY and SVGAGI. This CDR3 is 16 amino acids long. CDR3 protein: CASSYSSGGTNTEAFF. For the CDR3, the DNA is TGTGCCAGCAGTTACTCGAGTGGTGGCACGAACACTGAAGCTTTCTTT.

V and J are TRBV4-2 and TRBJ2-1; D is ambiguous. V shed 4 bases and J shed 4 bases, with 8 bases lying between them. The germline gives CDR1 LGHNA, CDR2 YNFKEQ. This CDR3 has 13 amino acids. The CDR3 region is CASSPNGYNEQFF. CDR3 nucleotides: TGTGCCAGCAGCCCAAACGGTTACAATGAGCAGTTCTTC.

J is TRBJ2-7 and V is TRBV9, with 9 bases that match TRBD2. The CDR3 consists of 16 residues. Trimming took 3 bases from V and 2 from J; bases not matched to a gene: 9. Germline V lookup: CDR1 SGDLS, CDR2 YYNGEE. CDR3 sequence reads: CASSAKVAGEPYEQYF. CDR3 sequence (DNA): TGTGCCAGCAGCGCCAAAGTAGCGGGAGAGCCCTACGAGCAGTACTTC.

This rearrangement joins TRBV6-1 to TRBJ2-7; D uncertain. This CDR3 contains 13 residues. Per germline, CDR1 MNHNS and CDR2 SASEGT. V was trimmed by 3 bases and J by 8 bases, leaving 14 bases between them. In DNA form, the CDR3 reads TGTGCCAGCAGTGAGGCAGGCGTGTTTCAGCAGTACTTC. It yields the protein CASSEAGVFQQYF.

V gene TRBV19 combines with J gene TRBJ2-7; 9 bases align to TRBD2. V was clipped by 7 bases and J by 3 bases; unmatched bases: 10. Per germline, CDR1 LNHDA and CDR2 SQIVND (reference sequence). The CDR3 spans 15 residues. The CDR3 DNA is TGTGCCAGTACCCCGACAGCGGGAGGAGTCTACGAGCAGTACTTC. This gives the protein CASTPTAGGVYEQYF.

The table lists this clone with a count of one. CDR3 sequence: CASSQDSHLGAFF. CDR3 sequence (DNA): TGCGCCAGCAGCCAAGATAGTCACCTCGGAGCTTTCTTT. The gene calls are TRBV4-1 and TRBJ1-1; D not certain. Germline-derived CDR1 and CDR2 are MGHRA and YSYEKL. V gave up 0 bases and J gave up 10 bases, with 12 bases separating them. The CDR3 sequence is 13 residues long.

The V gene is TRBV10-3, the J gene TRBJ2-7; 7 nucleotides align to TRBD1. Germline V gene lookup returns CDR1 ENHRY and CDR2 SYGVKD. The CDR3 covers 15 residues. V lost 3 bases to trimming and J lost 3 bases; unmatched junction nucleotides: 8. This CDR3 reads CAISDRTDRIYEQYF. The CDR3 DNA is TGTGCCATCAGTGATCGCACGGACAGGATCTACGAGCAGTACTTC.

The rearrangement uses TRBV6-6 and TRBJ2-7; D possibly corresponds to TRBD1 (5 bases). This CDR3 contains 14 residues. Germline loops: CDR1 MNHNY, CDR2 SVGAGI (reference sequence). V was pared by 6 bases and J by 4 bases, with 16 bases between. The DNA of the CDR3 is TGTGCCAGCAGGCCCTGGGGCTTGAAATACGAGCAGTACTTC. It translates to CASRPWGLKYEQYF.

This chain's CDR3 is CASSVPLPSSYNEQFF. The CDR3 region has the DNA TGTGCCAGCAGCGTACCACTTCCCAGCTCCTACAATGAGCAGTTCTTC. The chain links TRBV9 to TRBJ2-1; D uncertain. The CDR3 totals 16 residues. CDR1 is SGDLS and CDR2 is YYNGEE in the germline V gene. V lost 1 base, J lost 0 bases, and 11 bases lay in between.

As for this clone: The same CDR3 arises from other DNA sequences in this sample as well. The chain carries TRBV5-1 and TRBJ2-3, with 9 bases lining up with TRBD1. Germline CDR1 and CDR2: SGHRS and YFSETQ. This CDR3 is 16 amino acids long. The V and J ends lost 0 bases and 0 bases, in that order; junction bases with no gene match: 2. CDR3 residues: CASSLAGTGSTDTQYF. The CDR3 nucleotides read TGCGCCAGCAGCTTGGCAGGGACAGGGAGCACAGATACGCAGTATTTT.

This chain joins TRBV10-1 and TRBJ1-1; D remains unclear. The CDR3 has 13 amino acids. Germline CDR1 WNHNN, CDR2 SYGVQD (reference sequence). The ends were cut back, 4 bases at V and 1 base at J, with 7 bases in the middle. CDR3 loop: CASSAGQNTEAFF. The CDR3 DNA is TGCGCCAGCAGTGCTGGGCAGAACACTGAAGCTTTCTTT.

The gene calls are TRBV18 and TRBJ1-5; D uncertain. Trimming cost V 1 base and J 3 bases, with 10 bases left between them. The CDR3 runs to 15 residues. Germline CDR1 reads KGHSH; CDR2 reads LQKENI. The CDR3 DNA sequence: TGTGCCAGCTCACCACTAGGACCTCCCAATCAGCCCCAGCATTTT. It specifies CASSPLGPPNQPQHF.

This clone appeared once. This chain links TRBV27 with TRBJ1-1; D is undetermined. The CDR3 runs 17 residues. The V and J ends lost 10 bases and 1 base respectively, with 25 bases between them. CDR1 and CDR2 from the germline V gene are MNHEY and SMNVEV (reference sequence). The CDR3 protein is CATLPLDGLLRNTEAFF. Here the CDR3 DNA reads TGTGCCACCCTCCCTCTAGATGGACTCTTGCGGAACACTGAAGCTTTCTTT.

The rearrangement joins TRBV18 to TRBJ2-7; D remains unclear. This CDR3 comprises 14 residues. Trimming pared 4 bases from V and 0 bases from J, leaving 10 bases between. In germline, CDR1 is KGHSH, CDR2 LQKENI. The CDR3 region is CASSLAASSYEQYF. The DNA of the CDR3 is TGTGCCAGCTCACTGGCCGCGAGCTCCTACGAGCAGTACTTC.

The chain carries TRBV2 and TRBJ2-1; possible D gene TRBD2, 6 bases. The V gene lost 1 base and the J gene lost 2 bases, with 12 bases spanning the gap. Germline V gene lookup returns CDR1 SNHLY and CDR2 FYNNEI. The CDR3 runs to 16 residues. The CDR3 nucleotides read TGTGCCAGCAGTGAAGTAGGAGGGAGGACCTACAATGAGCAGTTCTTC. Translation: CASSEVGGRTYNEQFF.